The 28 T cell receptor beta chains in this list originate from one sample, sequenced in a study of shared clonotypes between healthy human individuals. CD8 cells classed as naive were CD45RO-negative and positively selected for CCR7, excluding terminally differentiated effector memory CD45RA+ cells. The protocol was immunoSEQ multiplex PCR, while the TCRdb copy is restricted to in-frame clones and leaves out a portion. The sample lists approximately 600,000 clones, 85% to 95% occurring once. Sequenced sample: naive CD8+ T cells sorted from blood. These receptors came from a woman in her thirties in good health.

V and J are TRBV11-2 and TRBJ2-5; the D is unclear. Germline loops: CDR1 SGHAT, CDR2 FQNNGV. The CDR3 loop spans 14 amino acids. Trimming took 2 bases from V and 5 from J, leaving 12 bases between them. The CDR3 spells CASSLMWAGETQYF. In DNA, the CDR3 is TGTGCCAGCAGCTTAATGTGGGCTGGTGAGACCCAGTACTTC.

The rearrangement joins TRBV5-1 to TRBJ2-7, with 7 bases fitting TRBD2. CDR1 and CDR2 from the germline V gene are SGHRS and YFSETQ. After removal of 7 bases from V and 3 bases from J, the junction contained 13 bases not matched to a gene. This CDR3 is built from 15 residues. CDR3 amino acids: CASRLSTSINYEQYF. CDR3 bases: TGCGCCAGCCGATTGTCGACTAGCATTAACTACGAGCAGTACTTC.

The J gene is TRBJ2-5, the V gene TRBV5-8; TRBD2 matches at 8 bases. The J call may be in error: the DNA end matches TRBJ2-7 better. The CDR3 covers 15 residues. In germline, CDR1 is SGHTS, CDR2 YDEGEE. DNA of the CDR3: TGTGCCAGCAGCTTACTAGCGGAAAGCTCCTACGAGCAGTACTTC. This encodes CASSLLAESSYEQYF.

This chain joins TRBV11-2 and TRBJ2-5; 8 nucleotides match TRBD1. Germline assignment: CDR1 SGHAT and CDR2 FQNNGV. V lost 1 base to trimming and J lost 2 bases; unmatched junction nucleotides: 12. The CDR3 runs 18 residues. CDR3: CASSLVSGQGANQETQYF. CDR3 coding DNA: TGTGCCAGCAGCTTAGTCTCGGGGCAGGGGGCAAATCAAGAGACCCAGTACTTC.

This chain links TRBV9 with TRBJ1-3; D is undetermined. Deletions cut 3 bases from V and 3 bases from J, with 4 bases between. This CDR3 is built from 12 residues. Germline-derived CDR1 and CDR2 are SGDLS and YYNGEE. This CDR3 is CASSGGGNTIYF. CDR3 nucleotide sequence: TGTGCCAGCAGCGGTGGTGGAAACACCATATATTTT.

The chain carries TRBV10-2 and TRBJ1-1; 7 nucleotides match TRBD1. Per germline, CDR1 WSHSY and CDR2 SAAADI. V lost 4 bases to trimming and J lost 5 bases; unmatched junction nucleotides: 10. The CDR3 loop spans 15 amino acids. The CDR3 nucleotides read TGCGCCAGCAGTGCAGGGGGAGACCCCGGTACTGAAGCTTTCTTT. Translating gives CASSAGGDPGTEAFF.

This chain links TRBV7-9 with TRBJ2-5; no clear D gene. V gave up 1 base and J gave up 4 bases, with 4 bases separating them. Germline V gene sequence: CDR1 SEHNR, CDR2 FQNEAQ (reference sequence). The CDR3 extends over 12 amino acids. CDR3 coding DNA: TGTGCCAGCAGCTTAGACTTAGAGACCCAGTACTTC. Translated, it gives CASSLDLETQYF.

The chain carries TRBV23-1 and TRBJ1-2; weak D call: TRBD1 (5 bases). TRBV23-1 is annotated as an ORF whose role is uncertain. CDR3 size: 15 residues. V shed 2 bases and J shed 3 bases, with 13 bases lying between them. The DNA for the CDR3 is TGCGCCAGCAGTCAACAGGGTTTGCGGGACTATGGCTACACCTTC. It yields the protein CASSQQGLRDYGYTF.

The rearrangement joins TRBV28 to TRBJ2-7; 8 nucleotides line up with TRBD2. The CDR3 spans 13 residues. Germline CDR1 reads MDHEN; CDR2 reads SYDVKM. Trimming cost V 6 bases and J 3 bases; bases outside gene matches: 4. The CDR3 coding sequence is TGTGCCAGCAGGTCCGGGACTAGCTACGAGCAGTACTTC. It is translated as CASRSGTSYEQYF.

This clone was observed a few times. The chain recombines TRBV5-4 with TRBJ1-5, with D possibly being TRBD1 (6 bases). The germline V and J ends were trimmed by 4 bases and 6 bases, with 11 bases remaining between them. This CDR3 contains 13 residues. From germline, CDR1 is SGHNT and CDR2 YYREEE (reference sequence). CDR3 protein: CASSRGLSQPQHF. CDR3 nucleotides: TGTGCCAGCAGCCGGGGGCTAAGTCAGCCCCAGCATTTT.

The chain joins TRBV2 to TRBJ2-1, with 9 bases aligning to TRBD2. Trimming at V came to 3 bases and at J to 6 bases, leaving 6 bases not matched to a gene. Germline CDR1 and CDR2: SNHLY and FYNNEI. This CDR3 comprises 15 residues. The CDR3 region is CASSDGTSYANEQFF. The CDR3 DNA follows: TGTGCCAGCAGTGATGGGACTAGCTACGCCAATGAGCAGTTCTTC.

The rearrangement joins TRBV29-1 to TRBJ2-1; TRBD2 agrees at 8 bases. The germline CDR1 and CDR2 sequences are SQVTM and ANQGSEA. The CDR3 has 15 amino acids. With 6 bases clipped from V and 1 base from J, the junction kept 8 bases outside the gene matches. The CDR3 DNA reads TGCAGCGTGCGTACTAGCGGCCCTTCCTACAATGAGCAGTTCTTC. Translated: CSVRTSGPSYNEQFF.

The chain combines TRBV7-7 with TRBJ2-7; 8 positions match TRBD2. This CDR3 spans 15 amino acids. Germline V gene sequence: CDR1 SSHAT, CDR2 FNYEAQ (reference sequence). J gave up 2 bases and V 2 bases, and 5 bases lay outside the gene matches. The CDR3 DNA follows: TGTGCCAGCAGCTTATCGCCGGGACTAGCCTACGAGCAGTACTTC. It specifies CASSLSPGLAYEQYF.

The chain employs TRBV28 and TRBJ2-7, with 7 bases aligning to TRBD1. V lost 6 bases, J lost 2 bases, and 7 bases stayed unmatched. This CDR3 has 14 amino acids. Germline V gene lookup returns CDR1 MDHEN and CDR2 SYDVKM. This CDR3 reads CASRLLGTAYEQYF. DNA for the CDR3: TGTGCCAGCAGGTTACTCGGGACAGCCTACGAGCAGTACTTC.

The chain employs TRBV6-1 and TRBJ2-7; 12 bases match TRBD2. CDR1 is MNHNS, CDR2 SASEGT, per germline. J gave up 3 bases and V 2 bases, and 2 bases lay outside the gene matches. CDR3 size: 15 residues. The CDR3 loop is CASSETGLAGYEQYF. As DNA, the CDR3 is TGTGCCAGCAGTGAAACGGGACTAGCGGGCTACGAGCAGTACTTC.

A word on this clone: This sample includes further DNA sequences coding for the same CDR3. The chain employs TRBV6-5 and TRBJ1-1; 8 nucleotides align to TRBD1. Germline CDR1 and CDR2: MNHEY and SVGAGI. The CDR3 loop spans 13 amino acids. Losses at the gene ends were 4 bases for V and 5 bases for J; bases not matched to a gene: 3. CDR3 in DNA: TGTGCCAGCAGTTTAGGACAGGGAACTGAAGCTTTCTTT. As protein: CASSLGQGTEAFF.

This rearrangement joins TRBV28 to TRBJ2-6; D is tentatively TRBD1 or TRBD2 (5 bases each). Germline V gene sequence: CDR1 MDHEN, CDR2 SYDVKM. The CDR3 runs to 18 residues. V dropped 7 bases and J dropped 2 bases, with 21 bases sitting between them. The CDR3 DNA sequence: TGTGCCAGCACGGGGATGTTACAGGCCCTTCCTGGGGCCAACGTCCTGACTTTC. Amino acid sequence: CASTGMLQALPGANVLTF.

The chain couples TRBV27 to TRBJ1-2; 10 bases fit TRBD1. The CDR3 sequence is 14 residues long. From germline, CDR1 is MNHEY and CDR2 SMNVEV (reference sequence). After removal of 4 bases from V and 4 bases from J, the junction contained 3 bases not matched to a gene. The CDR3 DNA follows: TGTGCCAGCAGTTGGACAGGGGGGGCCTATGGCTACACCTTC. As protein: CASSWTGGAYGYTF.

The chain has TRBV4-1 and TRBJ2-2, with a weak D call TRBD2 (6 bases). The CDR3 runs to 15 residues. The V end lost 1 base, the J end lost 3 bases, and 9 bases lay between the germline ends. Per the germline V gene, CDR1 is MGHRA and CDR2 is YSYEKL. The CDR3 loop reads CASSQVWGDTGELFF. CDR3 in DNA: TGCGCCAGCAGCCAAGTTTGGGGGGACACCGGGGAGCTGTTTTTT.

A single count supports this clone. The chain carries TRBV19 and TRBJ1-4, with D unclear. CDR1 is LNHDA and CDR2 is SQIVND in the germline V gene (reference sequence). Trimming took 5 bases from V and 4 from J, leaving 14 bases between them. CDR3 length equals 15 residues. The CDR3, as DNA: TGTGCCAGTAGTGCTAAACGGGGAGTTAATGAAAAACTGTTTTTT. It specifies CASSAKRGVNEKLFF.

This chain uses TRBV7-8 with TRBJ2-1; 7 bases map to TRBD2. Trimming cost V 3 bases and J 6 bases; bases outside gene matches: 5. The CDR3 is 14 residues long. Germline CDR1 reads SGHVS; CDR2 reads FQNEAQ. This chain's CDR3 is CASSFRGSGNEQFF. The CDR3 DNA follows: TGTGCCAGCAGCTTCCGCGGGAGTGGCAATGAGCAGTTCTTC.

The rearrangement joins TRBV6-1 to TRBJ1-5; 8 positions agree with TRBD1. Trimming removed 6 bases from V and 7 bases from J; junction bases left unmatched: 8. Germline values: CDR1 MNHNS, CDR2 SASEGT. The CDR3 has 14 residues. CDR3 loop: CASSARTGTQPQHF. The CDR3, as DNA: TGTGCCAGCAGCGCCCGGACAGGGACACAGCCCCAGCATTTT.

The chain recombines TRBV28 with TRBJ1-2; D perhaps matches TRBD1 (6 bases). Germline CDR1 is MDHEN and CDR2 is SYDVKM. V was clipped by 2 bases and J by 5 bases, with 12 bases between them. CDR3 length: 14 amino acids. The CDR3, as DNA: TGTGCCAGCAGTTTAGTCAGGGGAGGGTATGGCTACACCTTC. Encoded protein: CASSLVRGGYGYTF.

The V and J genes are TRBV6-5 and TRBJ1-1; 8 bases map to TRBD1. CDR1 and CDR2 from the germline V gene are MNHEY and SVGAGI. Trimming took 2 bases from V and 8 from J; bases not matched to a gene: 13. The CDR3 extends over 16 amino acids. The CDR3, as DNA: TGTGCCAGCAGTTACCCCCCCGGGACAGGAAACCGGGAAGCTTTCTTT. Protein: CASSYPPGTGNREAFF.

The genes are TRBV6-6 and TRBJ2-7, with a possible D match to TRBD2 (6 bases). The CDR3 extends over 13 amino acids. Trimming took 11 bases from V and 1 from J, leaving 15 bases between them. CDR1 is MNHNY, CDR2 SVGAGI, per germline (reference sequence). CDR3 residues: CAHSAGKSYEQYF. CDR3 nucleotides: TGTGCCCATAGTGCGGGGAAATCCTACGAGCAGTACTTC.

CDR3 nucleotide sequence: TGCGCCAGCAGCCAGCGGTCCTTAGCGGGAGGGCCCTCTGGGGCCAACGTCCTGACTTTC. This translates into CASSQRSLAGGPSGANVLTF. This rearrangement joins TRBV4-1 to TRBJ2-6; 11 bases fit TRBD2. CDR3 length equals 20 residues. V was clipped by 3 bases and J by 0 bases; unmatched bases: 10. From germline, CDR1 is MGHRA and CDR2 YSYEKL.

CDR3: CASSQDWGVGYGYTF. In nucleotides, the CDR3 is TGCGCCAGCAGCCAAGATTGGGGGGTGGGCTATGGCTACACCTTC. The chain employs TRBV4-1 and TRBJ1-2, with a tentative D call TRBD1 (5 bases). V was trimmed by 0 bases and J by 4 bases, leaving 12 bases between them. This CDR3 comprises 15 residues. In germline, CDR1 is MGHRA, CDR2 YSYEKL.

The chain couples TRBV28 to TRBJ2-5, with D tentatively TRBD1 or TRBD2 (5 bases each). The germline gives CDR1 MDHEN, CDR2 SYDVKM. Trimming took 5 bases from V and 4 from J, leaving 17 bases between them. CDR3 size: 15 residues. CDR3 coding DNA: TGTGCCAGCAGTCGCGACGGGGCCGGTTTAGAGACCCAGTACTTC. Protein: CASSRDGAGLETQYF.